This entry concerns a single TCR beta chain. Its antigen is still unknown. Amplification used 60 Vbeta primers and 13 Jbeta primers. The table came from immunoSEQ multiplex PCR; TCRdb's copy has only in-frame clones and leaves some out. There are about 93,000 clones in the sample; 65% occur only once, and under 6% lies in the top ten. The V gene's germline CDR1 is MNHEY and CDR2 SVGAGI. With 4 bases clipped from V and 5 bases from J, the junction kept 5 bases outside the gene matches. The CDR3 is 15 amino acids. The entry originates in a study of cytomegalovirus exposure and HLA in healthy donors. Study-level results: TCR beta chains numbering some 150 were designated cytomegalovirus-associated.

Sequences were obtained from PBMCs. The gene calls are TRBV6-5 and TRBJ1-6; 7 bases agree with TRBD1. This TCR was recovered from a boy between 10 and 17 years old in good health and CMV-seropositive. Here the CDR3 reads CASSSTGADNSPLHF. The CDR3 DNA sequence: TGTGCCAGCAGTTCCACAGGGGCAGATAATTCACCCCTCCACTTT.